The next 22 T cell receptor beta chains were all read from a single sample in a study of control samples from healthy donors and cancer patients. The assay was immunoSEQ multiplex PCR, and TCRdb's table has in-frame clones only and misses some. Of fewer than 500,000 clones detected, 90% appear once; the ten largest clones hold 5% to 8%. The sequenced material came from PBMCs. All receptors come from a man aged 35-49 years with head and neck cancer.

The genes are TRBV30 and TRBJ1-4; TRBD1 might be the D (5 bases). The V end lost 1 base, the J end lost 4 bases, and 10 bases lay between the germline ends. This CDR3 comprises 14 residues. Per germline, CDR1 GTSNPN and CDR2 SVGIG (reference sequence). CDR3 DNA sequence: TGTGCCTGGAGTGGGGGCCCCAATAATGAAAAACTGTTTTTT. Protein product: CAWSGGPNNEKLFF. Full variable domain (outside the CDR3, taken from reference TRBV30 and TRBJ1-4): SQTIHQWPATLVQPVGSPLSLECTVEGTSNPNLYWYRQAAGRGLQLLFYSVGIGQISSEVPQNLSASRPQDRQFILSSKKLLLSDSGFYLCAWSGGPNNEKLFFGSGTQLSVL.

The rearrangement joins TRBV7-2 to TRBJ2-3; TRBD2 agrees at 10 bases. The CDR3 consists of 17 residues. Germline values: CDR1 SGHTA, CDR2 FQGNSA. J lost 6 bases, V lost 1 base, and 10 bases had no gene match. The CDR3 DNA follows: TGTGCCAGCAGCTTAGATCTCCTAGCGGGGGCGGGGGATACGCAGTATTTT. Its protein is CASSLDLLAGAGDTQYF.

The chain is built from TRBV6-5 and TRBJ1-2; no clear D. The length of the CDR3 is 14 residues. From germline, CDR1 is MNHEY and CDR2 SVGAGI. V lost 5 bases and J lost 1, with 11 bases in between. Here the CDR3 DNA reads TGTGCCAGCAGTCACCGGGGAGATAACTATGGCTACACCTTC. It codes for CASSHRGDNYGYTF.

CDR3 amino acids: CASSSHGQSSYNEQFF. In nucleotides, the CDR3 is TGTGCCAGCAGCTCACATGGACAGAGCTCCTACAATGAGCAGTTCTTC. This chain links TRBV7-3 with TRBJ2-1; the D gene is possibly TRBD1 (6 bases). The CDR3 totals 16 residues. The V and J ends lost 4 bases and 0 bases respectively, with 13 bases between them. The V gene's germline CDR1 is SGHTA and CDR2 FQGTGA.

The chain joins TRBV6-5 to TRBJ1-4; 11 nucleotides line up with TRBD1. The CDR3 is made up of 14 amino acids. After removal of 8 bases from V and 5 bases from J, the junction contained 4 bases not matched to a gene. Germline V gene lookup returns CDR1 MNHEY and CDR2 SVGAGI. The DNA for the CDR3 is TGTGCCAGCGACTGGACAGGGGGCAATGAAAAACTGTTTTTT. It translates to CASDWTGGNEKLFF.

This chain's CDR3 is CASSLGVGNEKLFF. As DNA, the CDR3 is TGCGCCAGCAGCTTGGGCGTCGGGAATGAAAAACTGTTTTTT. This sequence joins TRBV5-1 and TRBJ1-4; D is unclear. In germline, CDR1 is SGHRS, CDR2 YFSETQ. The CDR3 totals 14 residues. V was pared by 0 bases and J by 5 bases, with 8 bases between.

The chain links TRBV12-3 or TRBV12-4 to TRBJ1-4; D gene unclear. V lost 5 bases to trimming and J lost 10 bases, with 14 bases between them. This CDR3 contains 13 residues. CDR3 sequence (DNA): TGTGCCAGCAGTCCCCCAGGCTTCGGAAAACTGTTTTTT. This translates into CASSPPGFGKLFF.

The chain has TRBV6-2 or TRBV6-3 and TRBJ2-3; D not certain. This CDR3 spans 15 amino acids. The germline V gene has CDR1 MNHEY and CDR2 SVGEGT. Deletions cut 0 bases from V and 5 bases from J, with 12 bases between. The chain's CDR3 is CASSYSAGYRDTQYF. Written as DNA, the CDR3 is TGTGCCAGCAGTTACTCTGCCGGGTATAGAGATACGCAGTATTTT.

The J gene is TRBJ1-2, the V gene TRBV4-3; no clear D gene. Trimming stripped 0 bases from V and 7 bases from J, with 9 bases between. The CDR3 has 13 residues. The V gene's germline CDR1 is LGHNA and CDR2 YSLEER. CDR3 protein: CASSQERRPGYTF. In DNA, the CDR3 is TGCGCCAGCAGCCAAGAGAGGCGCCCTGGCTACACCTTC.

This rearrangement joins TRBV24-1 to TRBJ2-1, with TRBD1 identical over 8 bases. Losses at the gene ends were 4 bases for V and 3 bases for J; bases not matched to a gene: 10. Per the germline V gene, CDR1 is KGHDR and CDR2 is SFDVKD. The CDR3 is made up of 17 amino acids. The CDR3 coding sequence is TGTGCCACCAGTGACTCCGGGACAGGAGAAATCTACAATGAGCAGTTCTTC. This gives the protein CATSDSGTGEIYNEQFF.

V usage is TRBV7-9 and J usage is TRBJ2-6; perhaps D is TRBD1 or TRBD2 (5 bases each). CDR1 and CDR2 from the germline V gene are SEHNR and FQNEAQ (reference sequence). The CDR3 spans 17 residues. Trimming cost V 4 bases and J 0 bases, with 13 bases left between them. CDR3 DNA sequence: TGTGCCAGCAGCTCCCGGGGCCTCCTCTCTGGGGCCAACGTCCTGACTTTC. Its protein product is CASSSRGLLSGANVLTF.

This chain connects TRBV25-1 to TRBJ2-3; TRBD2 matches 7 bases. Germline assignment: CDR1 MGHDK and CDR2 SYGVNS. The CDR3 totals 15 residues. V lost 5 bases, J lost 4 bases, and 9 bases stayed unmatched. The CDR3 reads CASSRQRGLADTQYF. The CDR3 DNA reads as TGTGCCAGCAGTCGTCAGCGGGGCCTGGCAGATACGCAGTATTTT.

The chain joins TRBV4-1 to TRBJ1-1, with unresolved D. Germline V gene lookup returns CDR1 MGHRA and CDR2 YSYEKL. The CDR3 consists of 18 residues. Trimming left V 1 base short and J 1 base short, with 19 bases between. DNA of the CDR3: TGCGCCAGCAGCCAAGTAAGGGTAAGTTCAAGCGGGAACACTGAAGCTTTCTTT. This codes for CASSQVRVSSSGNTEAFF.

The CDR3 nucleotides read TGTGCCAGCAGCCCCAGGGGGCGGAAGACTGAAGCTTTCTTT. The encoded protein is CASSPRGRKTEAFF. This chain uses TRBV13 with TRBJ1-1, with 8 bases aligning to TRBD1. The germline V gene has CDR1 PRHDT and CDR2 FYEKMQ (reference sequence). V dropped 5 bases and J dropped 5; count of bases not matched to a gene: 7. CDR3 length: 14 amino acids. Based on the CDR3 plus reference TRBV13 and TRBJ1-1, the full variable domain is AAGVIQSPRHLIKEKRETATLKCYPIPRHDTVYWYQQGPGQDPQFLISFYEKMQSDKGSIPDRFSAQQFSDYHSELNMSSLELGDSALYFCASSPRGRKTEAFFGQGTRLTVV.

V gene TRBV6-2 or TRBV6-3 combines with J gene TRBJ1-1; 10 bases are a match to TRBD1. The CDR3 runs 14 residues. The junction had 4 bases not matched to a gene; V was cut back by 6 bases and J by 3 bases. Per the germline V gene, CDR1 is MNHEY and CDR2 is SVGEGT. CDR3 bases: TGTGCCAGCAGCGGGGGACAGGGGCACACTGAAGCTTTCTTT. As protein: CASSGGQGHTEAFF.

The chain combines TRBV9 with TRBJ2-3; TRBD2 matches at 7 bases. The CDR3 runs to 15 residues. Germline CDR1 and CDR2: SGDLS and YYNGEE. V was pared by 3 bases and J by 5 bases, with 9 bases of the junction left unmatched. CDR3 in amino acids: CASSAPAGGRDTQYF. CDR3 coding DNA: TGTGCCAGCAGCGCCCCCGCCGGGGGGAGAGATACGCAGTATTTT.

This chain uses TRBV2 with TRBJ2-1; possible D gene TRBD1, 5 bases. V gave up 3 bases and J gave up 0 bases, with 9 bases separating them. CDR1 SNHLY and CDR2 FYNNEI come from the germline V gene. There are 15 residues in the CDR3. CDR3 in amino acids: CASSDQGTSYNEQFF. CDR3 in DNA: TGTGCCAGCAGTGATCAGGGTACCTCCTACAATGAGCAGTTCTTC.

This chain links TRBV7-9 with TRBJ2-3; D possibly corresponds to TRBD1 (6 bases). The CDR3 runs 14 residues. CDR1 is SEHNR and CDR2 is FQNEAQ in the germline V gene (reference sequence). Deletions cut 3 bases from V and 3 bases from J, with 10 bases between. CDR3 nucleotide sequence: TGTGCCAGCAGCTTCCGGGACACGACAGATACGCAGTATTTT. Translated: CASSFRDTTDTQYF.

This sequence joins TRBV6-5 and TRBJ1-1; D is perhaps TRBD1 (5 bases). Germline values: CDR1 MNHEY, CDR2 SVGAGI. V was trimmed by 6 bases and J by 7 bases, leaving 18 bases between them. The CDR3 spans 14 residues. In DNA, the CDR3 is TGTGCCAGCAGCTCGGGACTTCAAGGCTTTGAAGCTTTCTTT. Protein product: CASSSGLQGFEAFF.

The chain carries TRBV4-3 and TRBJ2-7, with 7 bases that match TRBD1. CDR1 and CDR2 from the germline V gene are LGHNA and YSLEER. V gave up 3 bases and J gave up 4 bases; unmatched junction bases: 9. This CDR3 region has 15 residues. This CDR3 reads CASSQYTGEYYEQYF. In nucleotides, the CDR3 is TGCGCCAGCAGCCAGTACACAGGGGAATATTACGAGCAGTACTTC.

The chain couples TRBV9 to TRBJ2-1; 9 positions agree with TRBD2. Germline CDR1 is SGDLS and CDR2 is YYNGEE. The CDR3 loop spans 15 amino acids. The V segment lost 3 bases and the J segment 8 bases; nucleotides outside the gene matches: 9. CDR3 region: CASSGRLAAWHEQFF. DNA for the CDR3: TGTGCCAGCAGCGGGAGACTAGCGGCCTGGCATGAGCAGTTCTTC.

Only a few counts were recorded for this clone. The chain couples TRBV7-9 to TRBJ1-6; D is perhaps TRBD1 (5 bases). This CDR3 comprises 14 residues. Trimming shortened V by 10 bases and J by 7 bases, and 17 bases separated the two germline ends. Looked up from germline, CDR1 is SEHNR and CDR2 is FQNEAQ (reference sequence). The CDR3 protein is CATPAGTVNSPLHF. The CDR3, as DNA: TGTGCCACTCCCGCCGGGACGGTCAATTCACCCCTCCACTTT.